These 10 T cell receptor beta chains were all obtained from the same sample, sequenced in a study of vaccination effects on CD4 cells after COVID-19. Antigens of these TCRs are unknown. Measured with immunoSEQ multiplex PCR; TCRdb has only the in-frame clones, and not every one. In the table there are approximately 37,000 clones, about four fifths of which are singletons. It was after 10 days of culture that CD4+ T cells were isolated. Sequences were derived from CD4+ T cells from PBMCs cultured without peptide, sampled before COVID-19 vaccination. The source is a human donor who received a COVID-19 vaccine.

This sequence joins TRBV7-2 and TRBJ2-1; perhaps TRBD2 as D (7 bases). Germline CDR1 reads SGHTA; CDR2 reads FQGNSA. The V and J ends lost 3 bases and 10 bases respectively, with 10 bases between them. The CDR3 spans 12 residues. The DNA for the CDR3 is TGTGCCAGCAGCTTCAAGGGGGGGGAGCAGTTCTTC. Protein product: CASSFKGGEQFF.

This clone was found once. V and J are TRBV5-1 and TRBJ1-1; 9 bases map to TRBD1. V gave up 3 bases and J gave up 5 bases; unmatched junction bases: 2. Germline CDR1 reads SGHRS; CDR2 reads YFSETQ. The CDR3 contains 13 residues. The CDR3 sequence: CASSYGTGTEAFF. The CDR3 bases are TGCGCCAGCAGCTACGGGACAGGGACTGAAGCTTTCTTT.

This clone was detected once. The J gene is TRBJ2-7, the V gene TRBV5-5; 8 bases are shared with TRBD2. Germline lookup yields CDR1 SGHKS and CDR2 YYEKEE (reference sequence). This CDR3 region has 17 residues. Trimming at V came to 3 bases and at J to 0 bases, leaving 11 bases not matched to a gene. The CDR3 spells CASSSRHSGASSYEQYF. CDR3 nucleotide sequence: TGTGCCAGCAGCTCGAGACATAGCGGGGCTAGCTCCTACGAGCAGTACTTC.

This chain connects TRBV5-6 to TRBJ1-6; the D gene is possibly TRBD1 (5 bases). This CDR3 has 16 residues. Germline V gives CDR1 SGHDT, CDR2 YYEEEE. V was cut by 1 base and J by 4 bases, with 12 bases left in between. DNA for the CDR3: TGTGCCAGCAGCTTGTGGGACCGACCGTATAATTCACCCCTCCACTTT. The encoded protein is CASSLWDRPYNSPLHF.

The CDR3 DNA is TGTGCCAGCAGCGCCGGGACAAACTATGGCTACACCTTC. Its protein product is CASSAGTNYGYTF. This chain uses TRBV2 with TRBJ1-2; D might be TRBD1 (6 bases). Per the germline V gene, CDR1 is SNHLY and CDR2 is FYNNEI. The CDR3 loop spans 13 amino acids. Trimming shortened V by 6 bases and J by 2 bases, and 10 bases separated the two germline ends.

The rearrangement joins TRBV15 to TRBJ2-4; D is possibly TRBD2 (5 bases). V lost 0 bases to trimming and J lost 6 bases, with 15 bases between them. The CDR3 is 16 amino acids. The germline V gene has CDR1 LNHNV and CDR2 YYDKDF (reference sequence). The CDR3 is CATSREPVRVLNIQYF. As DNA, the CDR3 is TGTGCCACCAGCAGAGAACCCGTGAGGGTATTAAACATTCAGTACTTC. Full variable domain (outside the CDR3, taken from reference TRBV15 and TRBJ2-4): DAMVIQNPRYQVTQFGKPVTLSCSQTLNHNVMYWYQQKSSQAPKLLFHYYDKDFNNEADTPDNFQSRRPNTSFCFLDIRSPGLGDTAMYLCATSREPVRVLNIQYFGAGTRLSVL.

The V call is TRBV7-6, the J call TRBJ1-2; D is unresolved. CDR3 length equals 12 residues. Germline V gene data show CDR1 as SGHVS and CDR2 as FNYEAQ. Trimming took 5 bases from V and 5 from J, leaving 9 bases between them. The CDR3 region is CASSASGYGYTF. The CDR3, as DNA: TGTGCCAGCAGCGCCTCGGGGTATGGCTACACCTTC.

The chain couples TRBV6-5 to TRBJ2-7, with 9 bases matching TRBD1. CDR1 and CDR2 (germline): MNHEY, SVGAGI. The CDR3 covers 14 residues. Trimming at V came to 6 bases and at J to 0 bases, leaving 3 bases not matched to a gene. Here the CDR3 DNA reads TGTGCCAGCAGGCGGGACAGGGCCTCCTACGAGCAGTACTTC. Protein sequence: CASRRDRASYEQYF.

DNA for the CDR3: TGTGCCTGGAGTGTAGGCCCCCAGACCCAGTACTTC. Protein: CAWSVGPQTQYF. The gene calls are TRBV30 and TRBJ2-5; D gene unclear. CDR1 is GTSNPN and CDR2 is SVGIG in the germline V gene (reference sequence). CDR3 length: 12 amino acids. Trimming cost V 0 bases and J 6 bases, with 8 bases left between them.

This clone was picked up a small number of times. V is TRBV19 and J is TRBJ1-6; D is unclear. CDR1 LNHDA and CDR2 SQIVND come from the germline V gene (reference sequence). The CDR3 sequence is 12 residues long. V lost 5 bases to trimming and J lost 8 bases, with 7 bases between them. The CDR3 region has the DNA TGTGCCAGTAGTTATAGGGATTCACCCCTCCACTTT. Protein: CASSYRDSPLHF. Filled out from reference TRBV19 and TRBJ1-6, the complete variable domain reads DGGITQSPKYLFRKEGQNVTLSCEQNLNHDAMYWYRQDPGQGLRLIYYSQIVNDFQKGDIAEGYSVSREKKESFPLTVTSAQKNPTAFYLCASSYRDSPLHFGNGTRLTVT.